These T cell receptor beta chains were read from a single sample in a study of blood T cell repertoires in COVID-19. The assay was immunoSEQ multiplex PCR, and TCRdb's table has in-frame clones only and misses some. The sample consists of 150,000 to 200,000 clones, 70% to 80% of them appearing once. The sequenced sample was peripheral blood. These receptors all come from a woman in her forties or fifties with active or convalescent COVID-19. Each CDR3 is given without its conserved first and last residue. The D gene is left open where the match is weak.

D	J	V	CDR3
-	TRBJ1-6	TRBV5-6	ASSSDGGPNNSPLH
TRBD1	TRBJ2-7	TRBV4-3	ASSQGTGGSYEQY
TRBD1	TRBJ2-2	TRBV7-9	ASSPGQGATGELF
TRBD1	TRBJ2-2	TRBV11-3	ASSLGGQGFEELF
-	TRBJ2-7	TRBV6-5	ASRPTLSSYEQY
TRBD1	TRBJ1-1	TRBV5-1	ASSPRTGDQGAF
-	TRBJ2-3	TRBV6-1	ASSEGGRGRGTDTQY
TRBD1	TRBJ1-6	TRBV29-1	SPQSGGYNSPLH
-	TRBJ2-7	TRBV5-5	ASSARVAYEQY
-	TRBJ1-1	TRBV5-1	ASSLITATYAEAF
TRBD1	TRBJ2-3	TRBV6-6	ASSLGQGDTDTQY
-	TRBJ1-1	TRBV6-2/TRBV6-3	ASSYSDRLNTEAF
-	TRBJ1-4	TRBV9	ASSVKSQGGEKLF
TRBD1	TRBJ1-1	TRBV5-6	ASSLPGTGKNTEAF
-	TRBJ1-2	TRBV12-3/TRBV12-4	ASKLGGAGYT